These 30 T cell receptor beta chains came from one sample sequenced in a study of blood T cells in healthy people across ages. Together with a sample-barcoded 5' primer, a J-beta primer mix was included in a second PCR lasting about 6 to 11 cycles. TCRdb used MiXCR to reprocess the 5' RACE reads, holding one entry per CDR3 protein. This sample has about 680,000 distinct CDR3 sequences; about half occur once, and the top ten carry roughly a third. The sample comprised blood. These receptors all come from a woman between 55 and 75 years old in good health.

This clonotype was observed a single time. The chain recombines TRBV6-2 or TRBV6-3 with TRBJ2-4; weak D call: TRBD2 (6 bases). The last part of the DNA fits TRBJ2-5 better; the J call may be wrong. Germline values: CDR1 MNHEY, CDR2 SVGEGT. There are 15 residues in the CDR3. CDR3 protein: CASSKGRGIQETQYF. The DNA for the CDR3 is TGTGCCAGCAGTAAAGGGCGGGGCATCCAAGAGACCCAGTACTTC.

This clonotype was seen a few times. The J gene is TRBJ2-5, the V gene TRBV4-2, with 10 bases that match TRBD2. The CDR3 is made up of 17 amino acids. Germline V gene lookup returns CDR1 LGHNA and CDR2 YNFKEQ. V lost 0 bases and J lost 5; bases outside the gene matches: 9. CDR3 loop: CASSQELGLAGVETQYF. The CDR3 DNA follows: TGTGCCAGCAGCCAAGAGTTAGGGCTAGCGGGAGTTGAGACCCAGTACTTC.

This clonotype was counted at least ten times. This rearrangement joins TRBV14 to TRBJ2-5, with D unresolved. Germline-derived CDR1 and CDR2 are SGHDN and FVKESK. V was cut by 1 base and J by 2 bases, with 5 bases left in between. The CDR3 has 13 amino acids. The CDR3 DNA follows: TGTGCCAGCAGCCAAGGTTTACAAGAGACCCAGTACTTC. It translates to CASSQGLQETQYF.

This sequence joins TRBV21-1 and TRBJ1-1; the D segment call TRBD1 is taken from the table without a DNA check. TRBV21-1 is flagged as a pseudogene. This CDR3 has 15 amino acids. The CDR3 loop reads CASITNGQGGTEAFF. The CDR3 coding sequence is TGTGCCAGCATTACTAACGGACAGGGAGGCACTGAAGCTTTCTTT.

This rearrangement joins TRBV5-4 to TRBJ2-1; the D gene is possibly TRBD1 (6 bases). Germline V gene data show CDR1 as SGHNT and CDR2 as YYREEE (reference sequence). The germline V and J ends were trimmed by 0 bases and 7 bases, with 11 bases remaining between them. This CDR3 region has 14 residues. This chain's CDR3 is CASSLDPTGNEQFF. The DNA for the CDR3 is TGTGCCAGCAGCTTGGACCCCACAGGGAATGAGCAGTTCTTC. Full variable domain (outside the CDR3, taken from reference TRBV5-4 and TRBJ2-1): ETGVTQSPTHLIKTRGQQVTLRCSSQSGHNTVSWYQQALGQGPQFIFQYYREEENGRGNFPPRFSGLQFPNYSSELNVNALELDDSALYLCASSLDPTGNEQFFGPGTRLTVL.

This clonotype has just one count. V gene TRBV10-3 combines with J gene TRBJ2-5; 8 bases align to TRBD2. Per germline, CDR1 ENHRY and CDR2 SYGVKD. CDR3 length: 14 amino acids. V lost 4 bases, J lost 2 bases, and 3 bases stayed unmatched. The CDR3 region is CAISGRGAQETQYF. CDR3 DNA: TGTGCCATCAGTGGGCGGGGGGCTCAAGAGACCCAGTACTTC.

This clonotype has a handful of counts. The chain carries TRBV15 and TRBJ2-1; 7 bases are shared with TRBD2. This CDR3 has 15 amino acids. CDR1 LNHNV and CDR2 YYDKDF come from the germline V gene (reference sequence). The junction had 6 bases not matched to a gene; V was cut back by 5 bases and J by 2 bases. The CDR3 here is CATSDPAGTYNEQFF. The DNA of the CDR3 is TGTGCCACCAGCGATCCAGCGGGGACCTACAATGAGCAGTTCTTC.

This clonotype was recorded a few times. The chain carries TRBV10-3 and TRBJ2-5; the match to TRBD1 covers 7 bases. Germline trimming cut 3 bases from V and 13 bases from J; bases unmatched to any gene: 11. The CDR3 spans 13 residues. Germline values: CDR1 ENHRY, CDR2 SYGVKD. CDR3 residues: CAISDMDRSDWYF. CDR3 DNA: TGTGCCATCAGTGATATGGACAGGAGTGATTGGTACTTC.

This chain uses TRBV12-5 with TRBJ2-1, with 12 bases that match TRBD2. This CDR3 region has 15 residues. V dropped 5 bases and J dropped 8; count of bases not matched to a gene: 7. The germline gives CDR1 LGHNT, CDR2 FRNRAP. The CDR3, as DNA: TGTGCTAGTGGTGGACTAGCGGGATTCCTCGATGAGCAGTTCTTC. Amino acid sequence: CASGGLAGFLDEQFF.

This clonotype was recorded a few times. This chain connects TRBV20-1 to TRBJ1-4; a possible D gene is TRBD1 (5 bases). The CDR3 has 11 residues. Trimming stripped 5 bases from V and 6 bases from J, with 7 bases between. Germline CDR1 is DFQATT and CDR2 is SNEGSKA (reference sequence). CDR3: CSALGDEKLFF. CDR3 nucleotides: TGCAGTGCTTTAGGGGATGAAAAACTGTTTTTT.

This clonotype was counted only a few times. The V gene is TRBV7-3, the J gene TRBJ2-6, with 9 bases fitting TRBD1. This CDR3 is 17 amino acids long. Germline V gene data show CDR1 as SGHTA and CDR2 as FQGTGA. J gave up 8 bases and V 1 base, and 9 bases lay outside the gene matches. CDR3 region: CASSLIPGQGMTNVLTF. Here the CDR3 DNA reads TGTGCCAGCAGCTTAATCCCGGGACAGGGTATGACCAACGTCCTGACTTTC.

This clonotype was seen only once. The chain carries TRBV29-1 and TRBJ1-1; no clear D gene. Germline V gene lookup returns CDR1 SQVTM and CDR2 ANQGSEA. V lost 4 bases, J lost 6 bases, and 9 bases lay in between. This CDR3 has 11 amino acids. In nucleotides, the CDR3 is TGCAGCGTTGGTGGGGTCCCTGAAGCTTTCTTT. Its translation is CSVGGVPEAFF.

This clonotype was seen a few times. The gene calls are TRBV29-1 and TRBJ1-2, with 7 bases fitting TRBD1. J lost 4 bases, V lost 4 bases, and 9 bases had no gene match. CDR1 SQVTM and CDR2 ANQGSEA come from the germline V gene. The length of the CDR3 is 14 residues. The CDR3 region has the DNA TGCAGCGTTGCTCAACACAGGGGAGCCTATGGCTACACCTTC. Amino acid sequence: CSVAQHRGAYGYTF.

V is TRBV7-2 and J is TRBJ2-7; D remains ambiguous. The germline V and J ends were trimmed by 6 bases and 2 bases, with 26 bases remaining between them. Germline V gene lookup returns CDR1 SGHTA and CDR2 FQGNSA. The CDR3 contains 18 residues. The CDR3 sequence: CASSPRPQFPGPTYEQYF. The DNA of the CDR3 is TGTGCCAGCAGTCCACGTCCGCAATTTCCGGGCCCCACCTACGAGCAGTACTTC.

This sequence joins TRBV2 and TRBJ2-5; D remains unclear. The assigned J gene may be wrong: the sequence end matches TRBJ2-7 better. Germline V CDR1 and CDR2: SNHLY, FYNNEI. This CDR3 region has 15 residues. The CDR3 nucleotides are TGTGCCAGCAGGGCAGTGACCTCCTTTTGGAGCGAGCAGTACTTC. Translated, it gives CASRAVTSFWSEQYF.

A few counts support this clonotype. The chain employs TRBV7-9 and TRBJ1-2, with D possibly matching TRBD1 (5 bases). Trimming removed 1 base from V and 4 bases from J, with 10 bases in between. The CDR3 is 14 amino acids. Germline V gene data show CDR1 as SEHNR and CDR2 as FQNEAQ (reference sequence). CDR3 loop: CASSLGSGSYGYTF. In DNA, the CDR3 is TGTGCCAGCAGCTTAGGGTCAGGGAGCTATGGCTACACCTTC.

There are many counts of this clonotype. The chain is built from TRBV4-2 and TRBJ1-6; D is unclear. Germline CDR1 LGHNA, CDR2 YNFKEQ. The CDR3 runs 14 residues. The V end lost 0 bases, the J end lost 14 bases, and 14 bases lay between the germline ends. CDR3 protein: CASSQDLDQRALHF. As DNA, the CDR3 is TGTGCCAGCAGCCAAGATTTGGATCAAAGGGCCCTCCACTTT.

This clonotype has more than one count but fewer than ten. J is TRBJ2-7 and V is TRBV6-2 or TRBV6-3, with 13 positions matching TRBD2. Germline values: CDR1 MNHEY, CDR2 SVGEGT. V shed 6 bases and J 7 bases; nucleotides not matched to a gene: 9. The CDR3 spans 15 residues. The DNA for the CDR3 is TGTGCCAGCAGCCCTCAGGGACTAGCGGGACGAGAGCAGTACTTC. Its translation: CASSPQGLAGREQYF.

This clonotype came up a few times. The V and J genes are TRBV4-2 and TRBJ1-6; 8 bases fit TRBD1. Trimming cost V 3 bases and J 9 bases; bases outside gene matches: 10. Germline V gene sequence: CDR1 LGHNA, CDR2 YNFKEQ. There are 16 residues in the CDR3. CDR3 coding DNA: TGTGCCAGCAGCCACACATACGACAGGGGAGGTTCACCCCTCCACTTT. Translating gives CASSHTYDRGGSPLHF.

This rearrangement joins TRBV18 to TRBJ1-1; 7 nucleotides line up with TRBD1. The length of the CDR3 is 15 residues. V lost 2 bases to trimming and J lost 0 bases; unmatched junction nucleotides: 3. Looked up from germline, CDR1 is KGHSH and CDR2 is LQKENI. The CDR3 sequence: CASSPKGQMNTEAFF. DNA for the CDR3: TGTGCCAGCTCACCAAAGGGACAGATGAACACTGAAGCTTTCTTT.

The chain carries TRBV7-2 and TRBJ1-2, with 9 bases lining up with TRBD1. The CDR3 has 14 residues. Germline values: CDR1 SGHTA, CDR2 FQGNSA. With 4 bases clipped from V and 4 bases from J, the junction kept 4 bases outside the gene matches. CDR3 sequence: CASSWGQGPYGYTF. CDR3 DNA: TGTGCCAGCAGCTGGGGACAGGGTCCCTATGGCTACACCTTC.

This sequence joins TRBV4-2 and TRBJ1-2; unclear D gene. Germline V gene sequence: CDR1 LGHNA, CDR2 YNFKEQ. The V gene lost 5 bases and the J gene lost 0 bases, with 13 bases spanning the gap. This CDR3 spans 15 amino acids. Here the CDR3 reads CASSSNSLANYGYTF. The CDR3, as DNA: TGTGCCAGCAGCTCCAATTCGCTAGCTAACTATGGCTACACCTTC.

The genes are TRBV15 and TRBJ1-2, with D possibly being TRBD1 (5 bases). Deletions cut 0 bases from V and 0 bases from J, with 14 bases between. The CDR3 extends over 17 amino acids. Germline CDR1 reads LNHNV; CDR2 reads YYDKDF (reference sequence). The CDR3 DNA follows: TGTGCCACCAGCAGAGATCAGGGCGGATCAGCTAACTATGGCTACACCTTC. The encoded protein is CATSRDQGGSANYGYTF.

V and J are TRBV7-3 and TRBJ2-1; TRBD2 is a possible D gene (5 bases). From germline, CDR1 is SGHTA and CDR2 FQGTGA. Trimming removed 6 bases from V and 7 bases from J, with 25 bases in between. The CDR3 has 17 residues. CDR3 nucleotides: TGTGCCAGCAGTTTCCCGTCTGGGAAGGGAGTAAGAAATGAGCAGTTCTTC. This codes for CASSFPSGKGVRNEQFF.

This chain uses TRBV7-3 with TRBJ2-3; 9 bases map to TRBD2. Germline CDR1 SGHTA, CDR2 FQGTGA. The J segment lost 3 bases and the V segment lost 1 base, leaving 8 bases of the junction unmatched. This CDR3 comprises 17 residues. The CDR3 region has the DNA TGTGCCAGCAGCTTAATCCCAGCGGGAGGAGGTACAGATACGCAGTATTTT. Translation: CASSLIPAGGGTDTQYF. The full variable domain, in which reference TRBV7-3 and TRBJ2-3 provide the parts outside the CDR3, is GAGVSQTPSNKVTEKGKYVELRCDPISGHTALYWYRQSLGQGPEFLIYFQGTGAADDSGLPNDRFFAVRPEGSVSTLKIQRTERGDSAVYLCASSLIPAGGGTDTQYFGPGTRLTVL.

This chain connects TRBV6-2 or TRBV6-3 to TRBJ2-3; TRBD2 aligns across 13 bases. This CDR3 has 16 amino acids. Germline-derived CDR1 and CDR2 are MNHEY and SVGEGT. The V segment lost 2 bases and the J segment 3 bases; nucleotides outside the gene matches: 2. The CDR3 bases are TGTGCCAGCAGTTACGGACTAGCGGGAGCTACAGATACGCAGTATTTT. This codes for CASSYGLAGATDTQYF.

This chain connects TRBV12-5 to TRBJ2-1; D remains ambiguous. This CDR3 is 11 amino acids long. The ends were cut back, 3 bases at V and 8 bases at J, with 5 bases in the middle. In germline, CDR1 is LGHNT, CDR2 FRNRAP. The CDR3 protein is CASGLRDEQFF. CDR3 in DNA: TGTGCTAGTGGTTTACGGGATGAGCAGTTCTTC.

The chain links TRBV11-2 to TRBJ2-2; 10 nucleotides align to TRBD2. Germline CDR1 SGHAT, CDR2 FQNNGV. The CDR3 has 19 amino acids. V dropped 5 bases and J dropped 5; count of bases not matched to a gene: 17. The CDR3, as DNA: TGTGCCAGCAGCGAAGGGGCGAAAAAAGCGGGAGGGAGAACCGGGGAGCTGTTTTTT. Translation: CASSEGAKKAGGRTGELFF.

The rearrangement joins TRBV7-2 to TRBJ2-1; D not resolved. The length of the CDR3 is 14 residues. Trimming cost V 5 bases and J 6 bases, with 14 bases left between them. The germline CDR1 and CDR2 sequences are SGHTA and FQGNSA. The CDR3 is CASSPQVGTNEQFF. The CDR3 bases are TGTGCCAGCAGCCCCCAGGTGGGCACCAATGAGCAGTTCTTC. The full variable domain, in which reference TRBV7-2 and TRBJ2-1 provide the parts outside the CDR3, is GAGVSQSPSNKVTEKGKDVELRCDPISGHTALYWYRQSLGQGLEFLIYFQGNSAPDKSGLPSDRFSAERTGGSVSTLTIQRTQQEDSAVYLCASSPQVGTNEQFFGPGTRLTVL.

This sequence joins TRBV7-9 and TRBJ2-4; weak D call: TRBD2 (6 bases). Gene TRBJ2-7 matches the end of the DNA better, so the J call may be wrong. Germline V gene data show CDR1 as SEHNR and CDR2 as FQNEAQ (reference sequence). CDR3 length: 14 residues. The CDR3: CASSTGDWTYEQYF. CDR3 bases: TGTGCCAGCAGCACCGGGGACTGGACCTACGAGCAGTACTTC.